These 9 T cell receptor beta chains were sequenced from one sample in a study of blood T cell repertoires in COVID-19. Produced via immunoSEQ multiplex PCR; TCRdb's table is partial and in-frame only. The sample includes just under 250,000 clones, approximately 83% of them seen just once. Specimen: peripheral blood. Every receptor here comes from a woman aged 25 to 39 who had recovered from COVID-19.

The chain uses TRBV9 and TRBJ2-5; D is ambiguous. This CDR3 has 12 residues. V was shortened by 4 bases and J by 2 bases, with 6 bases between the two germline ends. Germline V gene lookup returns CDR1 SGDLS and CDR2 YYNGEE. Here the CDR3 reads CASSTSQETQYF. The DNA for the CDR3 is TGTGCCAGCAGCACAAGTCAAGAGACCCAGTACTTC.

V gene TRBV11-2 combines with J gene TRBJ2-7; 8 bases align to TRBD1. With V trimmed by 1 base and J by 3 bases, 8 bases remained unmatched. The germline V gene has CDR1 SGHAT and CDR2 FQNNGV. The CDR3 runs to 16 residues. The CDR3: CASSLVGQGLIYEQYF. The CDR3 DNA is TGTGCCAGCAGCTTAGTAGGACAGGGTTTAATCTACGAGCAGTACTTC.

J is TRBJ2-5 and V is TRBV4-2, with 16 bases lining up with TRBD2. Germline assignment: CDR1 LGHNA and CDR2 YNFKEQ. The CDR3 runs 17 residues. J gave up 0 bases and V 4 bases, and 2 bases lay outside the gene matches. The CDR3 spells CASSLGLAGGYQETQYF. The CDR3, as DNA: TGTGCCAGCAGCCTGGGACTAGCGGGGGGGTACCAAGAGACCCAGTACTTC.

This rearrangement joins TRBV7-2 to TRBJ2-1; 10 nucleotides line up with TRBD2. Looked up from germline, CDR1 is SGHTA and CDR2 is FQGNSA. This CDR3 is built from 17 residues. Trimming took 1 base from V and 9 from J; bases not matched to a gene: 12. The CDR3 spells CASSLVSGSGGAVEQFF. The CDR3 DNA sequence: TGTGCCAGCAGCTTAGTGTCCGGGAGCGGGGGGGCCGTTGAGCAGTTCTTC.

The chain employs TRBV2 and TRBJ2-2; D possibly corresponds to TRBD2 (7 bases). The CDR3 sequence is 13 residues long. Trimming cost V 10 bases and J 3 bases, with 12 bases left between them. CDR1 is SNHLY, CDR2 FYNNEI, per germline. Here the CDR3 DNA reads TGTGCCACCCGGGGGGCGGACACCGGGGAGCTGTTTTTT. This translates into CATRGADTGELFF.

V and J are TRBV5-1 and TRBJ1-1, with a possible D match to TRBD1 (6 bases). Germline V gene data show CDR1 as SGHRS and CDR2 as YFSETQ. The CDR3 loop spans 15 amino acids. V gave up 4 bases and J gave up 2 bases, with 15 bases separating them. Written as DNA, the CDR3 is TGCGCCAGCAGCCCCAGGGGTGGCCCCAACACTGAAGCTTTCTTT. It codes for CASSPRGGPNTEAFF.

The chain uses TRBV6-6 and TRBJ2-5; no clear D gene. Trimming took 4 bases from V and 5 from J, leaving 5 bases between them. CDR1 MNHNY and CDR2 SVGAGI come from the germline V gene (reference sequence). CDR3 length: 11 amino acids. DNA of the CDR3: TGTGCCAGCAGTTCGGTCGAGACCCAGTACTTC. Protein product: CASSSVETQYF.

This chain joins TRBV7-8 and TRBJ1-6; D may be TRBD1 (6 bases). Between the trimmed V and J ends, which lost 2 bases and 8 bases, there was a span of 19 bases. This CDR3 has 17 residues. CDR1 is SGHVS, CDR2 FQNEAQ, per germline. This CDR3 is CASSLSGNRAKYSPLHF. CDR3 DNA: TGTGCCAGCAGCTTAAGTGGCAACAGGGCTAAGTATTCACCCCTCCACTTT.

The chain uses TRBV15 and TRBJ2-6, with D tentatively TRBD2 (5 bases). The CDR3 has 16 amino acids. V dropped 3 bases and J dropped 2 bases, with 11 bases sitting between them. Germline CDR1 reads LNHNV; CDR2 reads YYDKDF (reference sequence). The CDR3 here is CATSSLGSAGANVLTF. DNA for the CDR3: TGTGCCACCAGCAGTTTGGGGAGCGCTGGGGCCAACGTCCTGACTTTC.